The 18 T cell receptor beta chains reported below all come from one sample, sequenced in a study of blood T cell repertoires in COVID-19. Produced via immunoSEQ multiplex PCR; TCRdb's table is partial and in-frame only. This sample has approximately 240,000 clones, with more than 75% found just once. The specimen sequenced was peripheral blood. All receptors derive from a man aged 50 to 59 who had recovered from COVID-19.

V is TRBV6-1 and J is TRBJ1-1, with TRBD1 as a possible D gene (6 bases). This CDR3 has 14 residues. The germline V gene has CDR1 MNHNS and CDR2 SASEGT. V was trimmed by 3 bases and J by 10 bases, leaving 18 bases between them. DNA of the CDR3: TGTGCCAGCAGTGAGAGTCAGGGGTTGATAGGAGCTTTCTTT. Its translation: CASSESQGLIGAFF.

The chain joins TRBV9 to TRBJ2-5; 10 bases fit TRBD1. V was pared by 3 bases and J by 2 bases, with 4 bases of the junction left unmatched. Germline V gene lookup returns CDR1 SGDLS and CDR2 YYNGEE. This CDR3 is built from 15 residues. As DNA, the CDR3 is TGTGCCAGCAGCGCCTCGGGACAGGGGCAAGAGACCCAGTACTTC. Its protein product is CASSASGQGQETQYF.

The CDR3 DNA reads TGTGCCAGCAGCCAGCAGGGTGTCTCCTACAATGAGCAGTTCTTC. This sequence encodes CASSQQGVSYNEQFF. This chain joins TRBV7-9 and TRBJ2-1; a possible D gene is TRBD1 (5 bases). Trimming cost V 5 bases and J 0 bases, with 11 bases left between them. In germline, CDR1 is SEHNR, CDR2 FQNEAQ (reference sequence). The CDR3 runs 15 residues.

This CDR3 reads CASSTDRSYQETQYF. The CDR3 DNA is TGTGCCAGCAGTACGGACAGGTCGTACCAAGAGACCCAGTACTTC. The chain uses TRBV6-2 or TRBV6-3 and TRBJ2-5; 7 positions agree with TRBD1. Germline assignment: CDR1 MNHEY and CDR2 SVGEGT. The ends lost 5 bases at V and 0 bases at J; junction bases unmatched: 6. The CDR3 is 15 residues long.

V usage is TRBV21-1 and J usage is TRBJ2-1; the table assigns TRBD2, which was not confirmed against the DNA. TRBV21-1 counts as a pseudogene. CDR3 length equals 20 residues. The CDR3 reads CASSKAHTARTSGRYNEQFF. DNA for the CDR3: TGTGCCAGCAGCAAAGCGCACACAGCAAGGACTAGCGGGAGGTACAATGAGCAGTTCTTC.

V usage is TRBV4-1 and J usage is TRBJ1-1; 8 bases are shared with TRBD1. V dropped 0 bases and J dropped 7; count of bases not matched to a gene: 4. The CDR3 sequence is 14 residues long. CDR1 and CDR2 (germline): MGHRA, YSYEKL. The CDR3 sequence: CASSQDQGAREAFF. DNA for the CDR3: TGCGCCAGCAGCCAAGATCAGGGGGCCCGTGAAGCTTTCTTT.

In this sample, this clone turned up once. The chain combines TRBV11-2 with TRBJ2-3, with D possibly matching TRBD1 (5 bases). Trimming took 0 bases from V and 5 from J, leaving 12 bases between them. Germline V lookup: CDR1 SGHAT, CDR2 FQNNGV. This CDR3 comprises 15 residues. CDR3 bases: TGTGCCAGCAGCTTAGATGTCCAGGGAAGAGATACGCAGTATTTT. Translated: CASSLDVQGRDTQYF.

There are a few counts of this clone. The V and J genes are TRBV28 and TRBJ2-7; D unresolved. V was clipped by 3 bases and J by 4 bases, with 7 bases between them. The CDR3 spans 12 residues. Germline assignment: CDR1 MDHEN and CDR2 SYDVKM. CDR3 amino acids: CASSFSTYEQYF. CDR3 nucleotides: TGTGCCAGCAGTTTTAGCACATACGAGCAGTACTTC.

The J gene is TRBJ2-5, the V gene TRBV28, with TRBD2 as a possible D gene (7 bases). In germline, CDR1 is MDHEN, CDR2 SYDVKM. V was pared by 6 bases and J by 5 bases, with 19 bases between. The CDR3 has 15 amino acids. The DNA for the CDR3 is TGTGCCAGCAGAACCCCATCGGGGGGCAGGGAGACCCAGTACTTC. Translating it yields CASRTPSGGRETQYF. The whole variable domain, filled in from reference TRBV28 and TRBJ2-5, reads DVKVTQSSRYLVKRTGEKVFLECVQDMDHENMFWYRQDPGLGLRLIYFSYDVKMKEKGDIPEGYSVSREKKERFSLILESASTNQTSMYLCASRTPSGGRETQYFGPGTRLLVL.

The J gene is TRBJ2-2, the V gene TRBV19; 7 positions match TRBD1. V shed 11 bases, J shed 2 bases, and the junction held 5 bases outside the gene matches. The CDR3 is 13 residues long. Germline V gene lookup returns CDR1 LNHDA and CDR2 SQIVND (reference sequence). The CDR3 protein is CAGRDSNTGELFF. The DNA of the CDR3 is TGTGCCGGACGGGACAGTAACACCGGGGAGCTGTTTTTT.

The J gene is TRBJ2-4, the V gene TRBV7-9; D may be TRBD1 (6 bases). The V gene lost 1 base and the J gene lost 3 bases, with 13 bases spanning the gap. The CDR3 runs 16 residues. The germline gives CDR1 SEHNR, CDR2 FQNEAQ (reference sequence). The CDR3, as DNA: TGTGCCAGCAGCTTAGTTACAGGGTGGGACAAAAACATTCAGTACTTC. Its translation: CASSLVTGWDKNIQYF.

This rearrangement joins TRBV18 to TRBJ2-7; TRBD1 matches at 9 bases. The trim removed 3 bases at V and 3 bases at J, leaving 6 bases unmatched. Germline CDR1 reads KGHSH; CDR2 reads LQKENI. The CDR3 extends over 15 amino acids. CDR3 coding DNA: TGTGCCAGCTCACCGGGACAGGGTAACTTCTACGAGCAGTACTTC. Protein product: CASSPGQGNFYEQYF.

The CDR3 coding sequence is TGCGCCAGCAGCGCCCCGACAGGGGCCACAGATACGCAGTATTTT. This translates into CASSAPTGATDTQYF. The chain is built from TRBV5-1 and TRBJ2-3, with 8 nucleotides matching TRBD1. The CDR3 length is 15 residues. The V and J ends lost 4 bases and 2 bases, in that order; junction bases with no gene match: 6. Looked up from germline, CDR1 is SGHRS and CDR2 is YFSETQ.

J is TRBJ2-1 and V is TRBV19, with 8 bases lining up with TRBD2. The CDR3 has 11 residues. V lost 6 bases and J lost 9; bases outside the gene matches: 1. Germline-derived CDR1 and CDR2 are LNHDA and SQIVND (reference sequence). CDR3 nucleotides: TGTGCCAGTAGCGGGAGGGGTGAGCAGTTCTTC. Protein product: CASSGRGEQFF.

The chain is built from TRBV7-8 and TRBJ2-3; 11 nucleotides match TRBD2. This CDR3 region has 15 residues. Germline V gene data show CDR1 as SGHVS and CDR2 as FQNEAQ. The trim removed 3 bases at V and 6 bases at J, leaving 5 bases unmatched. The CDR3 nucleotides read TGTGCCAGCAGCTTCGGGACTAGCGGCCCGGATACGCAGTATTTT. Its protein is CASSFGTSGPDTQYF.

J is TRBJ1-1 and V is TRBV24-1, with D unresolved. Between the trimmed V and J ends, which lost 7 bases and 4 bases, there was a span of 12 bases. Germline CDR1 reads KGHDR; CDR2 reads SFDVKD. CDR3 length: 13 residues. The CDR3 nucleotides read TGTGCCACCAGGGCGGTGAGAAGCACTGAAGCTTTCTTT. Protein product: CATRAVRSTEAFF.

CDR3 sequence: CASSLDRINEQFF. In nucleotides, the CDR3 is TGCGCCAGCAGCTTGGACAGGATCAATGAGCAGTTCTTC. The gene calls are TRBV5-1 and TRBJ2-1, with D possibly being TRBD1 (5 bases). Germline assignment: CDR1 SGHRS and CDR2 YFSETQ. The CDR3 is 13 residues long. The ends were cut back, 0 bases at V and 6 bases at J, with 7 bases in the middle. The full variable domain, in which reference TRBV5-1 and TRBJ2-1 provide the parts outside the CDR3, is KAGVTQTPRYLIKTRGQQVTLSCSPISGHRSVSWYQQTPGQGLQFLFEYFSETQRNKGNFPGRFSGRQFSNSRSEMNVSTLELGDSALYLCASSLDRINEQFFGPGTRLTVL.

The chain joins TRBV3-1 (or the pseudogene TRBV3-2) to TRBJ2-1, with unresolved D. The CDR3 extends over 12 amino acids. Germline V gives CDR1 LGHDT, CDR2 YNNKEL (reference sequence). V lost 4 bases and J lost 8, with 9 bases in between. The CDR3 loop is CASSLLVDEQFF. CDR3 nucleotide sequence: TGTGCCAGCAGCCTACTGGTGGATGAGCAGTTCTTC.